In this sample, the clone carrying this T cell receptor beta chain turned up many times. These data come from a study of low-dose radiotherapy and immunotherapy resistance in tumors. About the research overall: The patients were given nivolumab 240 mg every two weeks and ipilimumab 1 mg/kg every six weeks, through an intravenous route. Patients were on oral aspirin 300 mg taken daily for four cycles from cycle 1 day 1.

Regarding time point: before trial treatment. All of the donors were given nivolumab, ipilimumab, aspirin, low-dose cyclophosphamide and low-dose radiotherapy as part of RACIN, a single-arm trial. Qualifying patients carried advanced solid tumors devoid of tumor-infiltrating lymphocytes. The CDR3 contains 14 residues. Deletions cut 6 bases from V and 2 bases from J, with 16 bases between. From germline, CDR1 is DFQATT and CDR2 SNEGSKA (reference sequence). Primers used for first-strand cDNA, a TRAV- and TRBV-specific set, covered both alpha and beta chains. TCRs were put through 20 PCR cycles of amplification with Phusion. A constant-region primer and the V-primer adapter served as the primer pair. TCRdb analysed the reads with MiXCR anew, one entry per CDR3 protein. The sample lists tens of thousands of distinct CDR3 sequences; roughly a sixth were seen once.

This chain uses TRBV20-1 with TRBJ1-2; unclear D gene. The clonotype originates from a male donor with prostate cancer. Sequenced here: PBMCs, sampled before treatment. The CDR3 bases are TGCAGTGCAACCGTGGAGGACGGGAACTATGGCTACACCTTC. This encodes CSATVEDGNYGYTF.